This T cell receptor beta chain stems from a study of T cell changes during pregnancy in multiple sclerosis. V shed 4 bases and J 14 bases; nucleotides not matched to a gene: 10. CDR1 LGHNA and CDR2 YSLEER come from the germline V gene. The CDR3 length is 13 residues. Sequencing used immunoSEQ multiplex PCR; TCRdb keeps in-frame clones, though not all of them. The table has some 80,000 clones, around 92% seen once. The receptor was isolated from a female donor in good health, enrolled as a control in a pregnancy study. Sequenced material: peripheral blood, taken in the first trimester of pregnancy. The V gene is TRBV4-3, the J gene TRBJ1-2, with 10 bases matching TRBD1. CDR3 sequence reads: CASSRRGDRGWTF. Written as DNA, the CDR3 is TGCGCCAGCAGCCGACGGGGGGACAGGGGTTGGACCTTC.